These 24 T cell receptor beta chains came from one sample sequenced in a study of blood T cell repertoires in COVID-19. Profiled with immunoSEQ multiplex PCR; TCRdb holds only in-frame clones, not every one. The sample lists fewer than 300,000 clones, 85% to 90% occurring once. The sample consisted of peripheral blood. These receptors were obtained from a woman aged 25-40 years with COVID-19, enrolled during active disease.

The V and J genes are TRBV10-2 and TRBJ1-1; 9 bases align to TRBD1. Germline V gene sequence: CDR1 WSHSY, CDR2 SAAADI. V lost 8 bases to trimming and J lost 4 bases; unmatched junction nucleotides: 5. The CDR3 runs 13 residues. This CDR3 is CASYTGGITEAFF. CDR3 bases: TGCGCCAGCTATACAGGGGGCATCACTGAAGCTTTCTTT.

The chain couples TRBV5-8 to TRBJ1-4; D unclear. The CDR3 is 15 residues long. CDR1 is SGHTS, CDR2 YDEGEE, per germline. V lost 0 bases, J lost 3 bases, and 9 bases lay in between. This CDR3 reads CASSLGESANEKLFF. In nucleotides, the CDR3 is TGTGCCAGCAGCTTGGGGGAGTCAGCTAATGAAAAACTGTTTTTT.

The chain's CDR3 is CASSTQGAGEQYF. CDR3 DNA sequence: TGTGCCAGTAGTACGCAGGGGGCGGGGGAGCAGTACTTC. The rearrangement links TRBV19 to TRBJ2-7; 8 bases are a match to TRBD1. The CDR3 runs 13 residues. V was clipped by 4 bases and J by 7 bases; unmatched bases: 6. Germline V gene data show CDR1 as LNHDA and CDR2 as SQIVND (reference sequence).

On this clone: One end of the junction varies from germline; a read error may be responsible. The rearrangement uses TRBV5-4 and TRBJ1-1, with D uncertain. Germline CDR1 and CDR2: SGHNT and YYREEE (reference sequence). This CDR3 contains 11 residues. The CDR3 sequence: CASRFGTEAFF. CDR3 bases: TGTGCCAGCCGCTTCGGTACTGAAGCTTTCTTT.

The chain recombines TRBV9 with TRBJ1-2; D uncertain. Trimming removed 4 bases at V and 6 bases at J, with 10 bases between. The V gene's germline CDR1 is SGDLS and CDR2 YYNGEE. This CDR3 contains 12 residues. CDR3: CASSTGFNGYTF. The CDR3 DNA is TGTGCCAGCAGCACGGGATTTAATGGCTACACCTTC.

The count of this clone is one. The CDR3 DNA is TGTGCCAGTAGCCAATCCCGGGAGTCCCAAGAGACCCAGTACTTC. Encoded protein: CASSQSRESQETQYF. The rearrangement joins TRBV19 to TRBJ2-5; D might be TRBD2 (6 bases). This CDR3 is built from 15 residues. V lost 6 bases to trimming and J lost 1 base, with 15 bases between them. Germline assignment: CDR1 LNHDA and CDR2 SQIVND (reference sequence). The whole variable domain, filled in from reference TRBV19 and TRBJ2-5, reads DGGITQSPKYLFRKEGQNVTLSCEQNLNHDAMYWYRQDPGQGLRLIYYSQIVNDFQKGDIAEGYSVSREKKESFPLTVTSAQKNPTAFYLCASSQSRESQETQYFGPGTRLLVL.

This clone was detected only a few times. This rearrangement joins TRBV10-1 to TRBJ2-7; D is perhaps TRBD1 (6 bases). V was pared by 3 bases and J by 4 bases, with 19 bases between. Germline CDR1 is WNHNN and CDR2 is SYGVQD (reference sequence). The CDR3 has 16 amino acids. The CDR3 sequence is CASSDGQRSGRYEQYF. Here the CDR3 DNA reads TGCGCCAGCAGTGATGGACAGCGCTCGGGCCGTTACGAGCAGTACTTC.

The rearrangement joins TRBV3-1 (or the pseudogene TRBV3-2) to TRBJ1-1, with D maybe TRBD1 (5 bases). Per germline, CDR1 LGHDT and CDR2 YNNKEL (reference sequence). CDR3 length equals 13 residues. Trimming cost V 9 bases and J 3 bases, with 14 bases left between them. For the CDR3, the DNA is TGTGCCAGGTCAACCGGGACTCACACTGAAGCTTTCTTT. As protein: CARSTGTHTEAFF.

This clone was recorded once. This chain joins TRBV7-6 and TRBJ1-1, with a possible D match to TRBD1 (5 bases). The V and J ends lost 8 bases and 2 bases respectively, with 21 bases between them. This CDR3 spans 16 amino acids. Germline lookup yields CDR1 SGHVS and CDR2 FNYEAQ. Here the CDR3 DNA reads TGTGCCAGCGATAACGGACAAGGGGTACTTAACACTGAAGCTTTCTTT. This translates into CASDNGQGVLNTEAFF.

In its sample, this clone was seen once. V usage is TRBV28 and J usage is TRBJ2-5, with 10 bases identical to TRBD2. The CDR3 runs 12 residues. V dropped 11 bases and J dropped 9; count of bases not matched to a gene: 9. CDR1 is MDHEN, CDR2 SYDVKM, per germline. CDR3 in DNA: TGTGCCGGGTCTAGCGGGGGTATCGCCCAGTACTTC. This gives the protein CAGSSGGIAQYF.

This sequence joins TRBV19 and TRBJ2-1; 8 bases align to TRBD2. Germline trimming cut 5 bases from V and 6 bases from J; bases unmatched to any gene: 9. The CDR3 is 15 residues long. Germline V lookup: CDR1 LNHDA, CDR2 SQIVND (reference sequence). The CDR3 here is CASSPRGGGSNEQFF. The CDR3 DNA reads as TGTGCCAGTAGTCCCCGGGGCGGGGGGTCCAATGAGCAGTTCTTC.

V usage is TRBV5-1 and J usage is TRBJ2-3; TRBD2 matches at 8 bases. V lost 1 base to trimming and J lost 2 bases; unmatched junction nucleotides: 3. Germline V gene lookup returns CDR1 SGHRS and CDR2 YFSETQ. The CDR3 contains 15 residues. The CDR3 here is CASSLSGGYTDTQYF. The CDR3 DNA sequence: TGCGCCAGCAGCTTGTCGGGGGGGTACACAGATACGCAGTATTTT.

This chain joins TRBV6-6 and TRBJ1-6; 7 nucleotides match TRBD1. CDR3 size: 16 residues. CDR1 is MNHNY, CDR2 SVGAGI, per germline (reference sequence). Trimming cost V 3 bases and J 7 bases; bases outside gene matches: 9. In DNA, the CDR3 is TGTGCCAGCAGTTATTCGACAGGGCGGATGAATTCACCCCTCCACTTT. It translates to CASSYSTGRMNSPLHF.

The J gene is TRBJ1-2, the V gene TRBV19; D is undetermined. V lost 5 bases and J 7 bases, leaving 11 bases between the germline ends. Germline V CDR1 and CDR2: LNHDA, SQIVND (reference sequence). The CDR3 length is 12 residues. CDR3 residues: CASSWAAGGYTF. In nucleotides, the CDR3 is TGTGCCAGTAGTTGGGCTGCTGGTGGCTACACCTTC.

The CDR3 DNA follows: TGTGCCAGTCGGGAGACGGTTTGGACCGGGGAGCTGTTTTTT. Its translation: CASRETVWTGELFF. The V and J genes are TRBV19 and TRBJ2-2; TRBD2 might be the D (6 bases). This CDR3 region has 14 residues. CDR1 is LNHDA and CDR2 is SQIVND in the germline V gene (reference sequence). Trimming shortened V by 8 bases and J by 5 bases, and 15 bases separated the two germline ends.

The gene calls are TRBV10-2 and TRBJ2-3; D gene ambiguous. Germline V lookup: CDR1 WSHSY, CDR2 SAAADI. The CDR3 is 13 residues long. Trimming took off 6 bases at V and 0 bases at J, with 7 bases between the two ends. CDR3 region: CASRQTSTDTQYF. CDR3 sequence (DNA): TGCGCCAGCAGGCAAACTAGCACAGATACGCAGTATTTT.

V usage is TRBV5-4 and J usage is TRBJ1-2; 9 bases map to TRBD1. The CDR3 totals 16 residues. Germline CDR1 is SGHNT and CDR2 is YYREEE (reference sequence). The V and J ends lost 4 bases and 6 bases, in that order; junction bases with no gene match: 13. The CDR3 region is CASSLPRDRVPNGYTF. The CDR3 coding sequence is TGTGCCAGCAGCCTTCCCCGGGACAGGGTTCCAAATGGCTACACCTTC.

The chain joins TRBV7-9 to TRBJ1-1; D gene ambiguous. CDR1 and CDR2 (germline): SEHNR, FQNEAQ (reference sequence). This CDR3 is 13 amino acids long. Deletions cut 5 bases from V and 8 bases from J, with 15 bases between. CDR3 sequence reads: CASSTPKNSEAFF. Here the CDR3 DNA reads TGTGCCAGCAGCACCCCAAAGAACAGCGAAGCTTTCTTT.

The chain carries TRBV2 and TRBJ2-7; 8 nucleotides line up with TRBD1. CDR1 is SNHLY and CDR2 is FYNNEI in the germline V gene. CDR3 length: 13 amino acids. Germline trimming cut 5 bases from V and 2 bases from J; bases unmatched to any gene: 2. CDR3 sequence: CASSSRGPYEQYF. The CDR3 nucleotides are TGTGCCAGCAGTAGCAGGGGGCCCTACGAGCAGTACTTC.

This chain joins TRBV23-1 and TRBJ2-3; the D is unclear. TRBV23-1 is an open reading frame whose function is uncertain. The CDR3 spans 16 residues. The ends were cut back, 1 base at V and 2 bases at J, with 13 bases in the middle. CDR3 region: CASSQFAARSTDTQYF. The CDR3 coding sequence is TGCGCCAGCAGTCAATTCGCGGCCCGATCCACAGATACGCAGTATTTT.

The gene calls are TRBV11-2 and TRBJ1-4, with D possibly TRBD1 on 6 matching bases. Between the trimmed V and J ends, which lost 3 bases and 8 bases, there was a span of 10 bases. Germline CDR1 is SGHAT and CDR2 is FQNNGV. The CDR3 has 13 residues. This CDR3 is CASSFDRQEKLFF. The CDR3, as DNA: TGTGCCAGCAGCTTTGACAGGCAAGAAAAACTGTTTTTT.

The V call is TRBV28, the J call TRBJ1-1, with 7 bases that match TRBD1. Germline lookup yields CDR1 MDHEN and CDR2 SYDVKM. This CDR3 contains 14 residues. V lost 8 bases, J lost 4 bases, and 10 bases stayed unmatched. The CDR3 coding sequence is TGTGCCAGCTACACAGGGGAGTTTGGCACTGAAGCTTTCTTT. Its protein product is CASYTGEFGTEAFF.

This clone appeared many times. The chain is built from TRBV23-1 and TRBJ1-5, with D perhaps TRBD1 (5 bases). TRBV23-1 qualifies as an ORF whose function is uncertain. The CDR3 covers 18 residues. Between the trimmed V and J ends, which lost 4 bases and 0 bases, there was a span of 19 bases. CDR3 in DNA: TGCGCCAGCAGTCCTCTGGGGCCGGTTGGGGATAGCAATCAGCCCCAGCATTTT. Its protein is CASSPLGPVGDSNQPQHF.

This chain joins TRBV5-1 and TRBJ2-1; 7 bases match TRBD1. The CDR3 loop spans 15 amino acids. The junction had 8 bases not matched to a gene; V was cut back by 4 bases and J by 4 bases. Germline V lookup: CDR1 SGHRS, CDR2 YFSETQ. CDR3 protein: CASSGGTATYNEQFF. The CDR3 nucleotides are TGCGCCAGCAGCGGTGGGACAGCGACATACAATGAGCAGTTCTTC.